The 18 T cell receptor beta chains below were found in one sample sequenced in a study of cytomegalovirus exposure and HLA in healthy donors. Primers for the PCR totalled 60 Vbeta and 13 Jbeta. Libraries were prepared by immunoSEQ multiplex PCR; TCRdb keeps only in-frame clonotypes and omits some of them. The data contain 160,000 or so clones, under 80% of them singletons. The sample taken for sequencing was PBMCs. The source is a human donor in good health.

This rearrangement joins TRBV6-1 to TRBJ1-2; tentatively, D is TRBD1 (5 bases). From germline, CDR1 is MNHNS and CDR2 SASEGT. The CDR3 is 14 residues long. Trimming took off 6 bases at V and 0 bases at J, with 11 bases between the two ends. For the CDR3, the DNA is TGTGCCAGCAGGGAACAGGCAACTAACTATGGCTACACCTTC. Amino acids: CASREQATNYGYTF.

The V gene is TRBV9, the J gene TRBJ2-5; 8 bases agree with TRBD1. Looked up from germline, CDR1 is SGDLS and CDR2 is YYNGEE. The ends lost 4 bases at V and 5 bases at J; junction bases unmatched: 4. This CDR3 region has 13 residues. The CDR3 DNA reads as TGTGCCAGCAGCCCAACAGGGGGGGAGACCCAGTACTTC. Protein product: CASSPTGGETQYF.

The rearrangement links TRBV29-1 to TRBJ2-5, with D tentatively TRBD1 (5 bases). The germline gives CDR1 SQVTM, CDR2 ANQGSEA. CDR3 length: 12 residues. The CDR3 sequence: CIARGYQETQYF. The CDR3 nucleotides read TGCATCGCAAGGGGCTACCAAGAGACCCAGTACTTC.

J is TRBJ2-7 and V is TRBV19; TRBD2 matches at 8 bases. With V trimmed by 6 bases and J by 5 bases, 12 bases remained unmatched. The CDR3 consists of 15 residues. Germline V gene lookup returns CDR1 LNHDA and CDR2 SQIVND (reference sequence). The CDR3 nucleotides read TGTGCCAGTAGCTCGGTGGCGGGGGGCGTCAACGAGCAGTACTTC. Protein: CASSSVAGGVNEQYF. Drawing the rest from reference TRBV19 and TRBJ2-7, the complete variable domain is DGGITQSPKYLFRKEGQNVTLSCEQNLNHDAMYWYRQDPGQGLRLIYYSQIVNDFQKGDIAEGYSVSREKKESFPLTVTSAQKNPTAFYLCASSSVAGGVNEQYFGPGTRLTVT.

The J gene is TRBJ2-1, the V gene TRBV29-1; maybe TRBD2 (6 bases). Looked up from germline, CDR1 is SQVTM and CDR2 is ANQGSEA. The CDR3 consists of 13 residues. V was shortened by 7 bases and J by 7 bases, with 17 bases between the two germline ends. CDR3 sequence (DNA): TGCAGCGGCCAAAGGTCCGGGGGTAATGAGCAGTTCTTC. As protein: CSGQRSGGNEQFF.

This clone appeared a few times. The chain couples TRBV19 to TRBJ1-2; a weak D match, TRBD1 (5 bases). V gave up 5 bases and J gave up 4 bases, with 11 bases separating them. Per germline, CDR1 LNHDA and CDR2 SQIVND (reference sequence). The CDR3 consists of 13 residues. In DNA form, the CDR3 reads TGTGCCAGTAGTCCCGGGACTCCCTATGGCTACACCTTC. Translation: CASSPGTPYGYTF.

The rearrangement uses TRBV5-1 and TRBJ2-3; D gene ambiguous. V shed 4 bases and J shed 0 bases, with 12 bases lying between them. Per the germline V gene, CDR1 is SGHRS and CDR2 is YFSETQ. The CDR3 is made up of 15 amino acids. CDR3 sequence: CASSASSASTDTQYF. The CDR3 DNA is TGCGCCAGCAGCGCAAGCAGCGCTAGCACAGATACGCAGTATTTT.

As regards this clone: Other DNA sequences from this sample encode an identical CDR3 as well. The chain has TRBV9 and TRBJ2-7; TRBD1 matches 11 bases. Trimming at V came to 2 bases and at J to 2 bases, leaving 0 bases not matched to a gene. From germline, CDR1 is SGDLS and CDR2 YYNGEE. The CDR3 has 14 residues. For the CDR3, the DNA is TGTGCCAGCAGCGTGGGACAGGGGGCCTACGAGCAGTACTTC. The encoded protein is CASSVGQGAYEQYF. Combining the CDR3 with reference TRBV9 and TRBJ2-7 gives the whole variable domain DSGVTQTPKHLITATGQRVTLRCSPRSGDLSVYWYQQSLDQGLQFLIQYYNGEERAKGNILERFSAQQFPDLHSELNLSSLELGDSALYFCASSVGQGAYEQYFGPGTRLTVT.

The chain recombines TRBV13 with TRBJ2-4; tentatively, D is TRBD2 (6 bases). Trimming shortened V by 3 bases and J by 2 bases, and 8 bases separated the two germline ends. The CDR3 is 14 residues long. In germline, CDR1 is PRHDT, CDR2 FYEKMQ (reference sequence). CDR3 bases: TGTGCCAGCAGCTTCGCGGGGTCCAAAAACATTCAGTACTTC. Translated: CASSFAGSKNIQYF.

The rearrangement links TRBV6-4 to TRBJ1-5; TRBD1 matches at 10 bases. Germline V gene sequence: CDR1 MRHNA, CDR2 SNTAGT. The CDR3 runs 15 residues. The J segment lost 2 bases and the V segment lost 5 bases, leaving 3 bases of the junction unmatched. CDR3 nucleotides: TGTGCCAGCAGTACCGGACAGGGGGGCAATCAGCCCCAGCATTTT. The encoded protein is CASSTGQGGNQPQHF.

A word on this clone: Other DNA sequences from this sample encode an identical CDR3 as well. J is TRBJ1-1 and V is TRBV7-2; D unresolved. The CDR3 has 14 residues. In germline, CDR1 is SGHTA, CDR2 FQGNSA. Trimming removed 1 base from V and 1 base from J, with 7 bases in between. CDR3 coding DNA: TGTGCCAGCAGCTTAGTATCAGGGAACACTGAAGCTTTCTTT. Its protein product is CASSLVSGNTEAFF.

Only one count was recorded for this clone. This rearrangement joins TRBV7-2 to TRBJ2-2; TRBD2 matches at 8 bases. CDR1 is SGHTA, CDR2 FQGNSA, per germline. The CDR3 sequence is 16 residues long. With 5 bases clipped from V and 7 bases from J, the junction kept 12 bases outside the gene matches. CDR3 loop: CASSATGGPAGGELFF. CDR3 nucleotide sequence: TGTGCCAGCAGCGCCACGGGGGGGCCGGCGGGCGGGGAGCTGTTTTTT.

The genes are TRBV7-2 and TRBJ2-2; 8 positions agree with TRBD1. V trimming: 5 bases; J trimming: 7 bases; junction bases outside the gene matches: 6. Germline values: CDR1 SGHTA, CDR2 FQGNSA. This CDR3 comprises 14 residues. Here the CDR3 DNA reads TGTGCCAGCAGCCTCGGACAGGGCATCGGGGAGCTGTTTTTT. This codes for CASSLGQGIGELFF.

The CDR3: CASSLSQEPFFDEQFF. The CDR3 DNA is TGTGCCAGCAGTTTATCCCAGGAACCCTTTTTCGATGAGCAGTTCTTC. This chain links TRBV27 with TRBJ2-1; D gene uncertain. The V gene's germline CDR1 is MNHEY and CDR2 SMNVEV (reference sequence). The CDR3 contains 16 residues. V lost 0 bases and J 8 bases, leaving 17 bases between the germline ends.

J is TRBJ2-3 and V is TRBV5-5, with TRBD2 identical over 12 bases. V was clipped by 4 bases and J by 3 bases; unmatched bases: 6. CDR1 and CDR2 (germline): SGHKS, YYEKEE (reference sequence). This CDR3 contains 16 residues. CDR3 residues: CASSLGTSGWTDTQYF. CDR3 nucleotides: TGTGCCAGCAGCCTCGGGACTAGCGGGTGGACAGATACGCAGTATTTT. Variable domain in full (rest from reference TRBV5-5 and TRBJ2-3): DAGVTQSPTHLIKTRGQQVTLRCSPISGHKSVSWYQQVLGQGPQFIFQYYEKEERGRGNFPDRFSARQFPNYSSELNVNALLLGDSALYLCASSLGTSGWTDTQYFGPGTRLTVL.

This clone has only a few counts. The V call is TRBV6-4, the J call TRBJ2-2; perhaps TRBD1 as D (5 bases). The V and J ends lost 4 bases and 2 bases respectively, with 11 bases between them. CDR3 length equals 15 residues. The germline gives CDR1 MRHNA, CDR2 SNTAGT. CDR3 sequence reads: CASSAFQGNTGELFF. The CDR3 coding sequence is TGTGCCAGCAGTGCTTTCCAGGGCAACACCGGGGAGCTGTTTTTT.

V gene TRBV7-9 combines with J gene TRBJ1-2, with D unclear. Per germline, CDR1 SEHNR and CDR2 FQNEAQ (reference sequence). Between the trimmed V and J ends, which lost 3 bases and 4 bases, there was a span of 15 bases. The CDR3 is made up of 15 amino acids. As DNA, the CDR3 is TGTGCCAGCAGCTTTGATGGAGGGATGAGCTATGGCTACACCTTC. Translation: CASSFDGGMSYGYTF.

The chain couples TRBV18 to TRBJ2-6; no clear D. The length of the CDR3 is 17 residues. The V gene lost 2 bases and the J gene lost 4 bases, with 15 bases spanning the gap. Germline V CDR1 and CDR2: KGHSH, LQKENI. Here the CDR3 reads CASSPSGARLGANVLTF. In DNA, the CDR3 is TGTGCCAGCTCACCAAGTGGTGCCAGGCTGGGGGCCAACGTCCTGACTTTC.